These 29 T cell receptor beta chains share one sample of origin, sequenced in a study of cytomegalovirus exposure and HLA in healthy donors. The PCR employed 60 Vbeta primers together with 13 Jbeta primers. Some clones are missing from TCRdb's copy, which holds only in-frame ones; the method was immunoSEQ multiplex PCR. Of about 55,000 clones listed, 75% to 80% are singletons. The sequencing input was PBMCs. These receptors came from a female donor in good health and CMV-seronegative.

This clone was seen just once. This chain links TRBV6-1 with TRBJ1-2; D might be TRBD1 (5 bases). V was trimmed by 1 base and J by 7 bases, leaving 13 bases between them. The CDR3 sequence is 14 residues long. From germline, CDR1 is MNHNS and CDR2 SASEGT. In nucleotides, the CDR3 is TGTGCCAGCAGTGAAGGGGGAGGGGTAAGTGGCTACACCTTC. This sequence encodes CASSEGGGVSGYTF.

J is TRBJ1-5 and V is TRBV6-5, with 7 bases fitting TRBD1. V lost 4 bases, J lost 5 bases, and 8 bases stayed unmatched. The CDR3 extends over 15 amino acids. Germline CDR1 MNHEY, CDR2 SVGAGI. In DNA, the CDR3 is TGTGCCAGCAGTTCCTCGATCAGGGGGGATCAGCCCCAGCATTTT. Its translation: CASSSSIRGDQPQHF.

CDR3 residues: CASSYRDYGYTF. CDR3 sequence (DNA): TGTGCCAGCAGCTACAGGGACTATGGCTACACCTTC. The chain joins TRBV5-6 to TRBJ1-2, with D tentatively TRBD1 (6 bases). Trimming removed 3 bases from V and 3 bases from J, with 6 bases in between. Germline V gives CDR1 SGHDT, CDR2 YYEEEE. This CDR3 spans 12 amino acids.

The chain links TRBV6-5 to TRBJ2-4; TRBD1 agrees at 8 bases. V lost 5 bases, J lost 9 bases, and 6 bases stayed unmatched. CDR1 and CDR2 from the germline V gene are MNHEY and SVGAGI. This CDR3 contains 13 residues. CDR3: CASSNTGGGIQYF. In nucleotides, the CDR3 is TGTGCCAGCAGTAACACAGGGGGTGGCATTCAGTACTTC.

This clone has a single count. The V call is TRBV7-8, the J call TRBJ2-5, with 10 bases that match TRBD1. After removal of 5 bases from V and 4 bases from J, the junction contained 4 bases not matched to a gene. From germline, CDR1 is SGHVS and CDR2 FQNEAQ. The CDR3 is 14 residues long. The CDR3 nucleotides are TGTGCCAGCAGCATCGGGACAGGGGCAGAGACCCAGTACTTC. It codes for CASSIGTGAETQYF.

The CDR3 bases are TGTGCCAGCAGCTTGTCAGCGCCCATCTATACTAACTATGGCTACACCTTC. Translation gives CASSLSAPIYTNYGYTF. The chain recombines TRBV5-5 with TRBJ1-2; D uncertain. V was cut by 1 base and J by 0 bases, with 16 bases left in between. Per the germline V gene, CDR1 is SGHKS and CDR2 is YYEKEE (reference sequence). The CDR3 is made up of 17 amino acids.

The chain links TRBV5-1 to TRBJ2-3; possible D gene TRBD1, 5 bases. CDR1 and CDR2 (germline): SGHRS, YFSETQ. The CDR3 is 15 amino acids. The V and J ends lost 3 bases and 6 bases respectively, with 17 bases between them. This CDR3 reads CASSSPQIDSDTQYF. The CDR3 bases are TGCGCCAGCAGCTCACCTCAAATAGACAGCGATACGCAGTATTTT.

The genes are TRBV7-9 and TRBJ1-1; no clear D gene. Germline CDR1 SEHNR, CDR2 FQNEAQ (reference sequence). V lost 0 bases and J lost 0, with 11 bases in between. The CDR3 has 16 amino acids. The CDR3 nucleotides are TGTGCCAGCAGCTTAGCTGTGCCGGAGATGAACACTGAAGCTTTCTTT. Encoded protein: CASSLAVPEMNTEAFF.

The chain employs TRBV19 and TRBJ2-7; 8 bases agree with TRBD1. The CDR3 sequence is 16 residues long. J was trimmed by 2 bases and V by 2 bases; bases with no gene match: 8. Per the germline V gene, CDR1 is LNHDA and CDR2 is SQIVND (reference sequence). The CDR3 DNA follows: TGTGCCAGTAGTATACTGGCCGGGACAGGTGCCTACGAGCAGTACTTC. It encodes CASSILAGTGAYEQYF.

This clone was counted only a few times. The chain recombines TRBV4-3 with TRBJ2-1, with 9 bases fitting TRBD1. The CDR3 consists of 16 residues. From germline, CDR1 is LGHNA and CDR2 YSLEER. The V and J ends lost 0 bases and 3 bases, in that order; junction bases with no gene match: 3. CDR3 protein: CASSQERTGVYNEQFF. CDR3 in DNA: TGCGCCAGCAGCCAAGAGAGGACAGGGGTCTACAATGAGCAGTTCTTC.

This chain connects TRBV23-1 to TRBJ2-5, with D perhaps matching TRBD1 (5 bases). The end of the DNA is better explained by TRBJ2-7, so the J call may be wrong. TRBV23-1 is an ORF, and what it does is uncertain. This CDR3 contains 15 residues. Written as DNA, the CDR3 is TGCGCCAGCAGTCCTCGCCCAGGGCCCACCTACGAGCAGTACTTC. Residues: CASSPRPGPTYEQYF.

This chain joins TRBV28 and TRBJ2-1; TRBD2 aligns across 9 bases. V was pared by 5 bases and J by 3 bases, with 8 bases of the junction left unmatched. The germline V gene encodes CDR1 MDHEN and CDR2 SYDVKM. The CDR3 length is 16 residues. CDR3 sequence reads: CASSSAGTSSYNEQFF. In DNA form, the CDR3 reads TGTGCCAGCAGTAGCGCCGGGACTAGCAGCTACAATGAGCAGTTCTTC.

This clone came up once. This sequence joins TRBV7-2 and TRBJ2-5; D is uncertain. The J call is uncertain, as TRBJ2-7 better fits the DNA end. CDR3 length: 12 amino acids. Germline CDR1 and CDR2: SGHTA and FQGNSA. The CDR3 protein is CASSLDWAEQYF. CDR3 DNA: TGTGCCAGCAGCTTAGATTGGGCCGAGCAGTACTTC.

This clone was observed a few times. This rearrangement joins TRBV4-3 to TRBJ2-5; 11 bases are shared with TRBD2. J lost 2 bases, V lost 2 bases, and 4 bases had no gene match. Germline assignment: CDR1 LGHNA and CDR2 YSLEER. The CDR3 runs 16 residues. In nucleotides, the CDR3 is TGCGCCAGCAGCCAACAGGGACTAGCGGCACAAGAGACCCAGTACTTC. It specifies CASSQQGLAAQETQYF.

V usage is TRBV11-2 and J usage is TRBJ2-1, with D tentatively TRBD1 (5 bases). The germline V gene encodes CDR1 SGHAT and CDR2 FQNNGV. The CDR3 consists of 14 residues. The germline V and J ends were trimmed by 0 bases and 8 bases, with 11 bases remaining between them. CDR3 protein: CASSLEGPSHEQFF. The CDR3 coding sequence is TGTGCCAGCAGCTTAGAGGGGCCCAGCCATGAGCAGTTCTTC.

V and J are TRBV28 and TRBJ1-1; 8 bases fit TRBD1. This CDR3 is 13 amino acids long. Per the germline V gene, CDR1 is MDHEN and CDR2 is SYDVKM. Trimming at V came to 6 bases and at J to 8 bases, leaving 8 bases not matched to a gene. The CDR3, as DNA: TGTGCCAGCAGGCACGGACAGGGACCCGAAGCTTTCTTT. This codes for CASRHGQGPEAFF.

The chain joins TRBV7-9 to TRBJ2-6; the match to TRBD1 covers 12 bases. This CDR3 spans 19 amino acids. V shed 5 bases, J shed 4 bases, and the junction held 12 bases outside the gene matches. Germline CDR1 is SEHNR and CDR2 is FQNEAQ (reference sequence). DNA for the CDR3: TGTGCCAGCAGCCAGCAGGCGGGACAGGGGGCAAAAGGGGCCAACGTCCTGACTTTC. Encoded protein: CASSQQAGQGAKGANVLTF.

The chain uses TRBV10-3 and TRBJ2-7, with 8 bases fitting TRBD2. CDR1 ENHRY and CDR2 SYGVKD come from the germline V gene. The CDR3 length is 11 residues. The J segment lost 4 bases and the V segment lost 10 bases, leaving 3 bases of the junction unmatched. CDR3 nucleotides: TGTGCCACGGGGGGGGATTACGAGCAGTACTTC. It specifies CATGGDYEQYF.

The chain recombines TRBV18 with TRBJ1-4; D unresolved. The CDR3 is 15 amino acids. Germline V gene sequence: CDR1 KGHSH, CDR2 LQKENI. V was clipped by 2 bases and J by 5 bases, with 12 bases between them. For the CDR3, the DNA is TGTGCCAGCTCACCATGGAACAGAATAAATGAAAAACTGTTTTTT. This encodes CASSPWNRINEKLFF.

This chain joins TRBV29-1 and TRBJ2-5; no clear D gene. The CDR3 contains 12 residues. V was clipped by 2 bases and J by 5 bases, with 9 bases between them. The V gene's germline CDR1 is SQVTM and CDR2 ANQGSEA. In DNA form, the CDR3 reads TGCAGCGTTGAATTATCCCGGGAGACCCAGTACTTC. Translating it yields CSVELSRETQYF.

This clone was counted a few times. This chain joins TRBV15 and TRBJ2-7, with TRBD2 matching 8 bases. The CDR3 length is 16 residues. The germline V gene encodes CDR1 LNHNV and CDR2 YYDKDF (reference sequence). V shed 0 bases and J 1 base; nucleotides not matched to a gene: 5. CDR3 residues: CATSREPGLGSYEQYF. CDR3 nucleotide sequence: TGTGCCACCAGCAGAGAACCGGGACTAGGTTCCTACGAGCAGTACTTC.

The chain recombines TRBV19 with TRBJ2-5; 8 bases fit TRBD1. The CDR3 is 17 residues long. In germline, CDR1 is LNHDA, CDR2 SQIVND (reference sequence). With 4 bases clipped from V and 5 bases from J, the junction kept 15 bases outside the gene matches. In DNA, the CDR3 is TGTGCCAGTAGTAGGGGACAGGTCGAGTCCGGTATGGAGACCCAGTACTTC. Translated, it gives CASSRGQVESGMETQYF.

The count of this clone is one. This chain links TRBV19 with TRBJ1-2; D not resolved. CDR3 length: 14 amino acids. Trimming left V 5 bases short and J 1 base short, with 11 bases between. The germline gives CDR1 LNHDA, CDR2 SQIVND (reference sequence). The CDR3 sequence is CASSLRAYNYGYTF. CDR3 DNA: TGTGCCAGTAGTCTGCGGGCTTATAACTATGGCTACACCTTC.

V usage is TRBV6-1 and J usage is TRBJ2-2, with 9 bases identical to TRBD2. Germline values: CDR1 MNHNS, CDR2 SASEGT. This CDR3 is built from 14 residues. V was clipped by 5 bases and J by 3 bases; unmatched bases: 1. The CDR3 coding sequence is TGTGCCAGCAGTTCTAGCGGGGACACCGGGGAGCTGTTTTTT. This codes for CASSSSGDTGELFF.

This clone appeared a single time. The V gene is TRBV7-8, the J gene TRBJ1-4; D gene uncertain. Germline V gene data show CDR1 as SGHVS and CDR2 as FQNEAQ. There are 18 residues in the CDR3. Trimming took off 5 bases at V and 4 bases at J, with 23 bases between the two ends. CDR3 region: CASSRSHLSGGNNEKLFF. The CDR3 nucleotides read TGTGCCAGCAGCCGATCTCATCTCTCGGGAGGGAATAATGAAAAACTGTTTTTT.

The chain links TRBV2 to TRBJ2-3; D perhaps matches TRBD2 (6 bases). The V gene's germline CDR1 is SNHLY and CDR2 FYNNEI. The CDR3 contains 16 residues. Trimming cost V 3 bases and J 3 bases, with 16 bases left between them. CDR3 coding DNA: TGTGCCAGCAGTGAGTCGACTAGTCGCCATACAGATACGCAGTATTTT. It yields the protein CASSESTSRHTDTQYF.

This chain connects TRBV9 to TRBJ1-4; TRBD1 matches 7 bases. V lost 3 bases to trimming and J lost 8 bases; unmatched junction nucleotides: 7. Germline V CDR1 and CDR2: SGDLS, YYNGEE. The CDR3 length is 14 residues. This CDR3 is CASSATGVGEKLFF. Here the CDR3 DNA reads TGTGCCAGCAGCGCCACAGGGGTGGGGGAAAAACTGTTTTTT.

The gene calls are TRBV6-4 and TRBJ2-3; TRBD2 matches at 9 bases. Germline CDR1 is MRHNA and CDR2 is SNTAGT. With V trimmed by 3 bases and J by 5 bases, 6 bases remained unmatched. CDR3 length equals 15 residues. This chain's CDR3 is CASSEEAGGQDTQYF. The DNA of the CDR3 is TGTGCCAGCAGTGAAGAAGCGGGAGGTCAAGATACGCAGTATTTT.

The chain uses TRBV2 and TRBJ2-5; D remains unclear. The germline CDR1 and CDR2 sequences are SNHLY and FYNNEI. This CDR3 is built from 13 residues. The V gene lost 5 bases and the J gene lost 4 bases, with 11 bases spanning the gap. DNA for the CDR3: TGTGCCAGCAGTCGCGAGCGTTCAGAGACCCAGTACTTC. It yields the protein CASSRERSETQYF.